The 13 T cell receptor beta chains below come from one sample, sequenced in a study of cytomegalovirus exposure and HLA in healthy donors. This PCR relied on a set of 60 Vbeta primers and 13 Jbeta primers. Assay: immunoSEQ multiplex PCR; the TCRdb copy retains only in-frame clones and omits some. Of about 170,000 clones in the sample, around four fifths were seen once. Sequences were obtained from PBMCs. The receptors were gathered from a woman in her twenties or thirties in good health and CMV-seropositive.

This clone was detected a few times. V and J are TRBV5-3 and TRBJ2-1, with TRBD2 as a possible D gene (6 bases). TRBV5-3 counts as an open reading frame of uncertain function. The CDR3 runs to 15 residues. The V and J ends lost 4 bases and 5 bases respectively, with 16 bases between them. In DNA, the CDR3 is TGTGCCAGAAGCCCACGCAGCGGGCGACACAATGAGCAGTTCTTC. It yields the protein CARSPRSGRHNEQFF.

This clone was counted only a few times. The V and J genes are TRBV5-3 and TRBJ2-7; 9 nucleotides agree with TRBD2. TRBV5-3 is noted as an ORF with a role that remains uncertain. The length of the CDR3 is 18 residues. V gave up 0 bases and J gave up 2 bases; unmatched junction bases: 12. The CDR3 DNA is TGTGCCAGAAGCTTGGGAGGCGGGAGGGCCACTGGGACCTACGAGCAGTACTTC. Translation: CARSLGGGRATGTYEQYF.

The V gene is TRBV7-3, the J gene TRBJ2-1; 12 bases match TRBD1. Germline loops: CDR1 SGHTA, CDR2 FQGTGA. The J segment lost 8 bases and the V segment lost 4 bases, leaving 3 bases of the junction unmatched. CDR3 length: 14 residues. The CDR3 loop is CASSSGQGADEQFF. The CDR3 DNA is TGTGCCAGCAGCTCGGGACAGGGGGCCGATGAGCAGTTCTTC.

This clone was found a few times. The chain joins TRBV5-6 to TRBJ1-5; no reliable D call. This CDR3 spans 16 amino acids. Germline values: CDR1 SGHDT, CDR2 YYEEEE. V lost 0 bases, J lost 9 bases, and 19 bases lay in between. In DNA, the CDR3 is TGTGCCAGCAGCTTGGGTTATCGGGGAGACCAAGGGCCCCAGCATTTT. It yields the protein CASSLGYRGDQGPQHF.

The genes are TRBV10-3 and TRBJ2-7; TRBD2 agrees at 13 bases. The V gene's germline CDR1 is ENHRY and CDR2 SYGVKD. The CDR3 is 16 amino acids. The J segment lost 5 bases and the V segment lost 9 bases, leaving 13 bases of the junction unmatched. The CDR3, as DNA: TGTGCCATAGGACTAGCGGGAGTAGAGGGTTACCACGAGCAGTACTTC. This codes for CAIGLAGVEGYHEQYF.

The V gene is TRBV5-1, the J gene TRBJ2-1, with TRBD1 matching over 8 bases. This CDR3 region has 13 residues. Germline assignment: CDR1 SGHRS and CDR2 YFSETQ. The junction had 5 bases not matched to a gene; V was cut back by 0 bases and J by 12 bases. This CDR3 is CASSLEAGTGQFF. CDR3 bases: TGCGCCAGCAGCTTGGAAGCCGGGACAGGGCAGTTCTTC.

V usage is TRBV19 and J usage is TRBJ2-6; possibly TRBD1 for D (5 bases). V dropped 6 bases and J dropped 4 bases, with 19 bases sitting between them. CDR3 length: 17 residues. Germline V gene lookup returns CDR1 LNHDA and CDR2 SQIVND (reference sequence). This chain's CDR3 is CASSSARVPRGANVLTF. The CDR3 DNA reads TGTGCCAGTAGCAGCGCCAGGGTACCGCGGGGGGCCAACGTCCTGACTTTC.

This chain joins TRBV10-1 and TRBJ2-5, with D tentatively TRBD2 (5 bases). The length of the CDR3 is 14 residues. V lost 5 bases and J 0 bases, leaving 10 bases between the germline ends. The germline gives CDR1 WNHNN, CDR2 SYGVQD (reference sequence). The CDR3 here is CASSRTGYQETQYF. Here the CDR3 DNA reads TGCGCCAGCAGTAGGACGGGGTACCAAGAGACCCAGTACTTC.

This chain uses TRBV4-1 with TRBJ2-3, with TRBD2 matching 7 bases. Germline values: CDR1 MGHRA, CDR2 YSYEKL. This CDR3 has 17 residues. Trimming took 0 bases from V and 2 from J; bases not matched to a gene: 8. In nucleotides, the CDR3 is TGCGCCAGCAGCCAAGAATTCCTAGCGGAGGCCACAGATACGCAGTATTTT. It is translated as CASSQEFLAEATDTQYF.

The chain joins TRBV4-1 to TRBJ1-1; no definite D call. Trimming cost V 4 bases and J 6 bases, with 15 bases left between them. Germline values: CDR1 MGHRA, CDR2 YSYEKL. CDR3 length equals 14 residues. The CDR3 DNA reads TGCGCCAGCAGCCGACAAGGCCCTGTCGCTGAAGCTTTCTTT. Protein sequence: CASSRQGPVAEAFF.

This rearrangement joins TRBV28 to TRBJ1-2; TRBD1 might be the D (6 bases). The germline gives CDR1 MDHEN, CDR2 SYDVKM. V dropped 1 base and J dropped 2 bases, with 11 bases sitting between them. The CDR3 consists of 15 residues. In DNA form, the CDR3 reads TGTGCCAGCAGTTTATCAGGGGTGGGGAACTATGGCTACACCTTC. Encoded protein: CASSLSGVGNYGYTF.

The rearrangement joins TRBV7-7 to TRBJ2-5, with D unclear. Looked up from germline, CDR1 is SSHAT and CDR2 is FNYEAQ (reference sequence). This CDR3 spans 13 amino acids. V was shortened by 5 bases and J by 4 bases, with 11 bases between the two germline ends. Here the CDR3 DNA reads TGTGCCAGCAGCCTCGGTGCACTAGAGACCCAGTACTTC. This sequence encodes CASSLGALETQYF.

This chain connects TRBV6-5 to TRBJ2-2; no clear D gene. This CDR3 is 16 amino acids long. The ends were cut back, 0 bases at V and 0 bases at J, with 8 bases in the middle. In germline, CDR1 is MNHEY, CDR2 SVGAGI. For the CDR3, the DNA is TGTGCCAGCAGTTACTCGGCAGATTCGAACACCGGGGAGCTGTTTTTT. The encoded protein is CASSYSADSNTGELFF.